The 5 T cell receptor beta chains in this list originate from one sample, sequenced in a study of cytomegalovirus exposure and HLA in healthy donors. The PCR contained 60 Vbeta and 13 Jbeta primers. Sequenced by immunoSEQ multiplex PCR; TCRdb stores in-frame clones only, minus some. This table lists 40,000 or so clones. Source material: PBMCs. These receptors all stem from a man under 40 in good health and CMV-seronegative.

The DNA of the CDR3 is TGTGCCAGCAGCACTCAGACAGGGGTAAGCAATGAGCAGTTCTTC. It encodes CASSTQTGVSNEQFF. This sequence joins TRBV7-9 and TRBJ2-1, with 8 bases matching TRBD1. The J segment lost 6 bases and the V segment lost 5 bases, leaving 9 bases of the junction unmatched. The CDR3 has 15 amino acids. From germline, CDR1 is SEHNR and CDR2 FQNEAQ (reference sequence).

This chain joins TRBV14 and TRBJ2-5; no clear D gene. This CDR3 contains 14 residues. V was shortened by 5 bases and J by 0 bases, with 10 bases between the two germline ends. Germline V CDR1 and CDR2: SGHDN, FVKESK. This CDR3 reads CASSALSYQETQYF. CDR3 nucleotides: TGTGCCAGCAGCGCCCTTAGCTACCAAGAGACCCAGTACTTC.

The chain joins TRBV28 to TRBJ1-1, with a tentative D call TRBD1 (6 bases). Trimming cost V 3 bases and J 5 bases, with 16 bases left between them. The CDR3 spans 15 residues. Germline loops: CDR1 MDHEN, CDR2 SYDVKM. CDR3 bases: TGTGCCAGCAGTTTCCAGCGGGGAGGGGGGACTGAAGCTTTCTTT. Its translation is CASSFQRGGGTEAFF.

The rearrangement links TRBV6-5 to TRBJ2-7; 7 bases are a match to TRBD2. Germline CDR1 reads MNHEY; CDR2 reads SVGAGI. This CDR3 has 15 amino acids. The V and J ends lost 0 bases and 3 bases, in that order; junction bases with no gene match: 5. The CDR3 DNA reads TGTGCCAGCAGTTACTCCGGGCGGGAGCACTACGAGCAGTACTTC. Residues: CASSYSGREHYEQYF.

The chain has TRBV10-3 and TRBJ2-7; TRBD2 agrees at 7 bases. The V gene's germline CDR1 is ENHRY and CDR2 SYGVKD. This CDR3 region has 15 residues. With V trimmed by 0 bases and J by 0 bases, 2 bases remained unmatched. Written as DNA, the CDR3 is TGTGCCATCAGTGAGTCGGGGGGGGACTCCTACGAGCAGTACTTC. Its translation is CAISESGGDSYEQYF.